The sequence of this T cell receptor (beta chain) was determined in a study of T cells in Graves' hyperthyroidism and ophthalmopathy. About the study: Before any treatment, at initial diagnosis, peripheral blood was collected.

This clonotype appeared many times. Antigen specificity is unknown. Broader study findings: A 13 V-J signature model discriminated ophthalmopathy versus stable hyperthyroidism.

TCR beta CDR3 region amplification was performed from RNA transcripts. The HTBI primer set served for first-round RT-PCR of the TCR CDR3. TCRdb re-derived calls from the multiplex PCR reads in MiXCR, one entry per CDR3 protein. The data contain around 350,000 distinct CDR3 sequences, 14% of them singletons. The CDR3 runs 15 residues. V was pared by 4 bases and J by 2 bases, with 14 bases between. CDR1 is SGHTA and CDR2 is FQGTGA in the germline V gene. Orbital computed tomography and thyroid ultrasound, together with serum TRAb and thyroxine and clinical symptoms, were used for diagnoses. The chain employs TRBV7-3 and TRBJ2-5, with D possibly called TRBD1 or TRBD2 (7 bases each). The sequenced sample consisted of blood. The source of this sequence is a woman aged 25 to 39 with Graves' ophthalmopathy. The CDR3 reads CASSSGGGRQETQYF. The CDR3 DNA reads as TGTGCCAGCAGCTCAGGGGGGGGCCGACAAGAGACCCAGTACTTC.